These 16 T cell receptor beta chains were sequenced from one sample in a study of blood T cell repertoires in COVID-19. The table came from immunoSEQ multiplex PCR; TCRdb's copy has only in-frame clones and leaves some out. The table records about 95,000 clones, around 87% of them present only once. Specimen: peripheral blood. The receptors here all came from a human donor in a cohort sampled during active COVID-19.

The chain uses TRBV11-2 and TRBJ2-2, with TRBD1 matching over 12 bases. Germline CDR1 is SGHAT and CDR2 is FQNNGV. The trim removed 6 bases at V and 2 bases at J, leaving 13 bases unmatched. This CDR3 spans 19 amino acids. CDR3 sequence: CASSFPGQGAFLNTGELFF. In nucleotides, the CDR3 is TGTGCCAGCAGTTTCCCGGGACAGGGGGCCTTTCTTAACACCGGGGAGCTGTTTTTT.

The chain recombines TRBV6-6 with TRBJ1-5; perhaps TRBD1 as D (6 bases). The length of the CDR3 is 15 residues. Per the germline V gene, CDR1 is MNHNY and CDR2 is SVGAGI (reference sequence). V was shortened by 6 bases and J by 5 bases, with 17 bases between the two germline ends. CDR3 loop: CASRPTGRADQPQHF. The CDR3 DNA follows: TGTGCCAGCAGACCTACAGGGAGGGCTGATCAGCCCCAGCATTTT.

V is TRBV3-1 (or the pseudogene TRBV3-2) and J is TRBJ2-1; TRBD2 might be the D (6 bases). CDR3 size: 13 residues. Per the germline V gene, CDR1 is LGHDT and CDR2 is YNNKEL (reference sequence). The V end was cut by 2 bases, the J end by 14 bases, with 16 bases between. CDR3 sequence reads: CASSQREAGRKFF. The CDR3 DNA reads as TGTGCCAGCAGCCAAAGGGAGGCGGGGCGTAAGTTCTTC.

The chain joins TRBV5-8 to TRBJ1-2; 7 bases fit TRBD1. The CDR3 is 14 residues long. The V segment lost 4 bases and the J segment 8 bases; nucleotides outside the gene matches: 11. CDR1 and CDR2 (germline): SGHTS, YDEGEE. CDR3 in DNA: TGTGCCAGCAGCCTACCGGCAGGGGGAAAAGGCTACACCTTC. Its protein is CASSLPAGGKGYTF. Combining the CDR3 with reference TRBV5-8 and TRBJ1-2 gives the whole variable domain EAGVTQSPTHLIKTRGQQATLRCSPISGHTSVYWYQQALGLGLQFLLWYDEGEERNRGNFPPRFSGRQFPNYSSELNVNALELEDSALYLCASSLPAGGKGYTFGSGTRLTVV.

The chain is built from TRBV7-6 and TRBJ1-1, with 10 bases matching TRBD1. V was clipped by 5 bases and J by 0 bases; unmatched bases: 6. Per the germline V gene, CDR1 is SGHVS and CDR2 is FNYEAQ. The CDR3 has 16 amino acids. The CDR3 region has the DNA TGTGCCAGCAGCCTCCTGACAGGGGGCGTGAACACTGAAGCTTTCTTT. It codes for CASSLLTGGVNTEAFF. The variable domain in full, with the rest retrieved from reference TRBV7-6 and TRBJ1-1, is GAGVSQSPRYKVTKRGQDVALRCDPISGHVSLYWYRQALGQGPEFLTYFNYEAQQDKSGLPNDRFSAERPEGSISTLTIQRTEQRDSAMYRCASSLLTGGVNTEAFFGQGTRLTVV.

The chain recombines TRBV5-1 with TRBJ2-5, with TRBD2 matching 7 bases. Germline CDR1 and CDR2: SGHRS and YFSETQ. The CDR3 length is 17 residues. V lost 2 bases to trimming and J lost 2 bases; unmatched junction nucleotides: 12. This CDR3 reads CASSLGMASGNQETQYF. In DNA form, the CDR3 reads TGCGCCAGCAGCTTAGGTATGGCTAGCGGTAATCAAGAGACCCAGTACTTC.

This rearrangement joins TRBV7-3 to TRBJ1-2, with 10 bases matching TRBD1. CDR3 length: 13 amino acids. V shed 7 bases and J 5 bases; nucleotides not matched to a gene: 4. Germline CDR1 SGHTA, CDR2 FQGTGA. The CDR3: CASTPGQGYGYTF. CDR3 nucleotides: TGTGCCAGCACCCCGGGACAGGGGTATGGCTACACCTTC.

V usage is TRBV5-6 and J usage is TRBJ1-1; 7 bases fit TRBD1. Trimming removed 4 bases from V and 5 bases from J; junction bases left unmatched: 11. The CDR3 totals 15 residues. CDR1 is SGHDT and CDR2 is YYEEEE in the germline V gene. The CDR3 region is CASSGYRGGRTEAFF. CDR3 nucleotide sequence: TGTGCCAGCAGCGGATACAGGGGAGGAAGAACTGAAGCTTTCTTT.

V gene TRBV28 combines with J gene TRBJ1-5; a weak D match, TRBD1 (5 bases). Germline CDR1 MDHEN, CDR2 SYDVKM. There are 15 residues in the CDR3. Deletions cut 5 bases from V and 1 base from J, with 12 bases between. The CDR3 region is CASSPGTWSNQPQHF. The CDR3 DNA is TGTGCCAGCAGTCCGGGGACTTGGAGCAATCAGCCCCAGCATTTT.

The chain uses TRBV7-3 and TRBJ2-3; 8 nucleotides agree with TRBD2. Germline CDR1 is SGHTA and CDR2 is FQGTGA. The junction had 4 bases not matched to a gene; V was cut back by 1 base and J by 1 base. The CDR3 has 16 residues. CDR3 in DNA: TGTGCCAGCAGCTTAATCTCAGCGGGGGGCACAGATACGCAGTATTTT. This encodes CASSLISAGGTDTQYF. The full variable domain, its missing parts supplied by reference TRBV7-3 and TRBJ2-3, is GAGVSQTPSNKVTEKGKYVELRCDPISGHTALYWYRQSLGQGPEFLIYFQGTGAADDSGLPNDRFFAVRPEGSVSTLKIQRTERGDSAVYLCASSLISAGGTDTQYFGPGTRLTVL.

This chain uses TRBV18 with TRBJ1-2; TRBD1 matches at 10 bases. The germline V gene has CDR1 KGHSH and CDR2 LQKENI. The CDR3 is made up of 16 amino acids. Germline trimming cut 3 bases from V and 8 bases from J; bases unmatched to any gene: 12. CDR3 in DNA: TGTGCCAGCTCACCGGTCGGGACAGGGGCAATCGAAGGCTACACCTTC. Translation: CASSPVGTGAIEGYTF.

The chain uses TRBV28 and TRBJ1-2; 7 positions agree with TRBD1. CDR3 length: 15 amino acids. In germline, CDR1 is MDHEN, CDR2 SYDVKM. The J segment lost 1 base and the V segment lost 4 bases, leaving 6 bases of the junction unmatched. The CDR3 DNA sequence: TGTGCCAGCAGTTCCCCGGGACAGTATAACTATGGCTACACCTTC. It yields the protein CASSSPGQYNYGYTF.

This clone was detected once. The chain couples TRBV28 to TRBJ2-3; D is ambiguous. V gave up 4 bases and J gave up 14 bases, with 10 bases separating them. Germline V gives CDR1 MDHEN, CDR2 SYDVKM. The CDR3 runs 10 residues. This chain's CDR3 is CASSSLVPYF. CDR3 nucleotide sequence: TGTGCCAGCAGTTCCCTAGTTCCGTATTTT.

The rearrangement joins TRBV30 to TRBJ1-6; D perhaps matches TRBD1 (5 bases). There are 14 residues in the CDR3. Germline V gene sequence: CDR1 GTSNPN, CDR2 SVGIG (reference sequence). The V and J ends lost 2 bases and 7 bases respectively, with 12 bases between them. The CDR3 reads CAWSRRGGNSPLHF. The CDR3 coding sequence is TGTGCCTGGAGTCGCCGCGGGGGAAATTCACCCCTCCACTTT. The variable domain in full, with the rest retrieved from reference TRBV30 and TRBJ1-6, is SQTIHQWPATLVQPVGSPLSLECTVEGTSNPNLYWYRQAAGRGLQLLFYSVGIGQISSEVPQNLSASRPQDRQFILSSKKLLLSDSGFYLCAWSRRGGNSPLHFGNGTRLTVT.

The rearrangement joins TRBV6-2 or TRBV6-3 to TRBJ1-5; 8 nucleotides line up with TRBD1. CDR3 length: 16 residues. CDR1 and CDR2 (germline): MNHEY, SVGEGT. The trim removed 2 bases at V and 2 bases at J, leaving 5 bases unmatched. For the CDR3, the DNA is TGTGCCAGCAGTTACCCTCCGACAGGGGGCAATCAGCCCCAGCATTTT. Residues: CASSYPPTGGNQPQHF.

The V and J genes are TRBV19 and TRBJ1-4; D is undetermined. CDR3 length: 14 amino acids. V was clipped by 3 bases and J by 4 bases, with 9 bases between them. Germline lookup yields CDR1 LNHDA and CDR2 SQIVND (reference sequence). The CDR3 loop is CASSILGDNEKLFF. The DNA for the CDR3 is TGTGCCAGTAGTATTCTAGGCGATAATGAAAAACTGTTTTTT. The entire variable domain, with the rest obtained from reference TRBV19 and TRBJ1-4, is as follows: DGGITQSPKYLFRKEGQNVTLSCEQNLNHDAMYWYRQDPGQGLRLIYYSQIVNDFQKGDIAEGYSVSREKKESFPLTVTSAQKNPTAFYLCASSILGDNEKLFFGSGTQLSVL.